This TCR beta chain was obtained from a study of PD-L1 blockade in urothelial cancer. Only in-frame clones appear in the TCRdb table, and some are missing; sequencing was by immunoSEQ multiplex PCR. Of 85,000 to 130,000 clones in the sample, about 91% are singletons; the top ten hold approximately 0.88%. From germline, CDR1 is SGHTA and CDR2 FQGNSA. This CDR3 region has 13 residues. Trimming left V 1 base short and J 6 bases short, with 9 bases between. The sample was PBMCs, taken around atezolizumab (anti-PD-L1) treatment. This receptor was taken from an elderly woman with urothelial cancer. The chain recombines TRBV7-2 with TRBJ1-1; D is ambiguous. The CDR3 DNA is TGTGCCAGCAGCTTAGATTTCTTTTCTGAAGCTTTCTTT. This sequence encodes CASSLDFFSEAFF. The complete variable domain, with remaining parts taken from reference TRBV7-2 and TRBJ1-1, reads GAGVSQSPSNKVTEKGKDVELRCDPISGHTALYWYRQSLGQGLEFLIYFQGNSAPDKSGLPSDRFSAERTGGSVSTLTIQRTQQEDSAVYLCASSLDFFSEAFFGQGTRLTVV.